The clone carrying this T cell receptor beta chain was detected only a few times. Its matching antigen is unknown. The sample originates from a study of beta chain features in type 1 diabetes. With V trimmed by 2 bases and J by 6 bases, 13 bases remained unmatched. CDR3 length equals 16 residues. Germline lookup yields CDR1 SQVTM and CDR2 ANQGSEA. The entirety of the isolated RNA underwent reverse transcription, so expressed TCRB transcripts were sequenced. This table comes from immunoSEQ multiplex PCR, and its TCRdb copy is limited to in-frame clones, with some not included. This sample has around 190,000 clones; 10% to 15% occur once, and the top ten carry roughly 0.56%. Study conclusions and caveats: It was possible that PCR favored shorter templates, equally so in patients and controls.

This chain links TRBV29-1 with TRBJ2-7, with 10 bases identical to TRBD2. The clonotype originates from a young woman in good health. The sequenced material came from central memory CD4+ T cells from blood. CDR3 in DNA: TGCAGCGTTGAACAGGCAGGGGGACTAGCGTTGGGCGAGCAGTACTTC. Protein product: CSVEQAGGLALGEQYF.